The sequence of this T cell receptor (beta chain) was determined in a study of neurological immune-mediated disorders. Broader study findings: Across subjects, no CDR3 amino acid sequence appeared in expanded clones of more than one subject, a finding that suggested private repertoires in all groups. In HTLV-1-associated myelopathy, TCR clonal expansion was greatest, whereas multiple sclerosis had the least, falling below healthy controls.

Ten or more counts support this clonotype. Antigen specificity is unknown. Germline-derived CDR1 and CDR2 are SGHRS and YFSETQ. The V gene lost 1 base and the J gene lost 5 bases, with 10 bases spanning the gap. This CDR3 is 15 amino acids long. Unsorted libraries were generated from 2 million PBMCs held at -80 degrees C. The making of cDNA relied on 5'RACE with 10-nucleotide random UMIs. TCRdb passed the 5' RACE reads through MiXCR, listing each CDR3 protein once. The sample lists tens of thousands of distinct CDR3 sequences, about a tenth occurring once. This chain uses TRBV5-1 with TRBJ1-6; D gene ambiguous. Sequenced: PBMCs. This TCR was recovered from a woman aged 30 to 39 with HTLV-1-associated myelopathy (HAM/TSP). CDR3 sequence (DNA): TGCGCCAGCAGCTTGAATGAGAGGAATAATTCACCCCTCCACTTT. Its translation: CASSLNERNNSPLHF. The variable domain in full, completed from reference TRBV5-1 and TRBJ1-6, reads KAGVTQTPRYLIKTRGQQVTLSCSPISGHRSVSWYQQTPGQGLQFLFEYFSETQRNKGNFPGRFSGRQFSNSRSEMNVSTLELGDSALYLCASSLNERNNSPLHFGNGTRLTVT.